This is a list of T cell receptor beta chains from one sample in a study of shared clonotypes between healthy human individuals. The data were produced by immunoSEQ multiplex PCR, yet TCRdb's version contains in-frame clones alone and is incomplete. The data contain some 900,000 clones, about three quarters of them singletons. The sample consisted of memory CD4+ T cells sorted from blood. These receptors all stem from a man between 18 and 35 years old in good health. The CDR3 runs from the conserved cysteine through the conserved F or W. Expanded clones get a size class; other rows say once, few or many, or leave the size out.

clone_size j_call v_call cdr3_aa
few TRBJ1-3 TRBV6-5 CASHRQAPSGNTIYF
- TRBJ1-4 TRBV18 CASSSTQGAAEKLFF
- TRBJ1-5 TRBV28 CASSPPGQLNQPQHF
- TRBJ2-2 TRBV7-2 CASSLAGVAGELFF
- TRBJ2-5 TRBV10-1 CARLRARYF
- TRBJ2-4 TRBV7-9 CASSLAGLADIQYF
- TRBJ1-1 TRBV30 CAQDRLNTEAFF
- TRBJ2-5 TRBV5-1 CASSALAGGKETQYF
- TRBJ1-2 TRBV27 CASLGGGGGYTF
- TRBJ1-6 TRBV9 CASSGATGESSYNSPLHF
few TRBJ2-4 TRBV19 CASSTGQGAGKNIQYF
- TRBJ1-1 TRBV18 CASSPPTEGGEAFF
- TRBJ2-7 TRBV11-3 CASSPVKSSYEQYF
- TRBJ2-3 TRBV5-1 CASRTTTGNPDTQYF
- TRBJ2-1 TRBV5-1 CASSASGGYNEQFF
many TRBJ1-2 TRBV28 CASSSRQGGRYGYTF
- TRBJ2-7 TRBV7-2 CASSLGDSFSYEQYF
- TRBJ1-1 TRBV6-5 CASSYSSGIMNTEAFF
many TRBJ1-1 TRBV28 CASYMNTEAFF
- TRBJ1-2 TRBV30 CAWRTDRGRGYTF
- TRBJ2-2 TRBV7-6 CASSLATGELFF
- TRBJ1-6 TRBV19 CASSGSPLVGNSPLHF
- TRBJ2-7 TRBV7-9 CASSLEEYEQYF
- TRBJ1-1 TRBV15 CATSDRELNTEAFF
- TRBJ1-2 TRBV6-5 CASRPGAAYGYTF
- TRBJ2-5 TRBV6-6 CASSYRVSETQYF
- TRBJ2-5 TRBV25-1 CASSVLTSGGVETQYF
- TRBJ2-1 TRBV4-1 CASSPKAGSGNPYNEQFF
- TRBJ2-2 TRBV5-1 CASSLDHQGTTGELFF
- TRBJ2-7 TRBV27 CASSSLTLSYEQYF
- TRBJ1-5 TRBV30 CAWSEGQFNQPQHF
- TRBJ2-1 TRBV29-1 CSVGGDRRPSSYNEQFF
few TRBJ1-6 TRBV7-9 CASSPDRGKGDSPLHF
- TRBJ2-1 TRBV6-6 CASSPSGRIDNEQFF
- TRBJ1-6 TRBV14 CASSLSGWRSPLHF
- TRBJ2-7 TRBV19 CASRKNGRAEQYF
- TRBJ2-7 TRBV4-3 CASSQDRASGSEQYF
- TRBJ2-7 TRBV28 CASTPPKTYEQYF
once TRBJ1-1 TRBV6-5 CASKPRAATEAFF
- TRBJ2-4 TRBV11-2 CASSLIPGTSASKNIQYF
- TRBJ1-2 TRBV4-1 CASSQQGLSYGYTF
- TRBJ2-2 TRBV5-6 CASSLGGGVYTGELFF
few TRBJ2-2 TRBV7-3 CASSQSGQYTGELFF
- TRBJ2-7 TRBV5-1 CASSLVPGQGYEQYF
- TRBJ2-7 TRBV2 CASSRVRDKSYEQYF
many TRBJ1-6 TRBV11-2 CASSSTQGAKNSPLHF
- TRBJ1-3 TRBV30 CAWSGRGSGNTIYF
- TRBJ2-7 TRBV9 CASSPRLGSYEQYF
- TRBJ2-2 TRBV10-1 CASSESGRNTGELFF
- TRBJ1-1 TRBV5-8 CASSAKQGRTEAFF
- TRBJ2-5 TRBV29-1 CSVLQGAWETQYF
- TRBJ1-4 TRBV5-1 CASSLNGAGEKLFF
- TRBJ1-5 TRBV18 CASSPPGGGNQPQHF
- TRBJ1-5 TRBV19 CASSIAVLGTYSNQPQHF
once TRBJ2-3 TRBV6-1 CALVGTPVDTQYF
- TRBJ2-5 TRBV4-1 CASSRAYTGTQRNQETQYF
- TRBJ1-1 TRBV11-2 CASSLSGSIMNTEAFF
- TRBJ1-2 TRBV5-6 CASSSLKVAGNGYTF
- TRBJ2-7 TRBV28 CASSTRDRASYEQYF